This TCR beta chain emerged from a study of lymphopenia after photon versus proton radiotherapy. Study-wide results and caveats: Authors raise, but do not show, better survival with proton therapy. Under photons, naive T cells and diversity fell while effector/memory populations rose. A bigger post-nadir fall in TCR diversity correlated inversely with survival time in deceased patients. Oligoclonal CD8+ Temra expansion after nadir drove photon patients' diversity drop.

Sequencing was performed with immunoSEQ multiplex PCR; in TCRdb, only in-frame clones are kept and a portion is missing. The sample includes 150,000 or so clones, approximately 91% seen only once; the top ten take about 4.3%. Germline CDR1 reads LGHNA; CDR2 reads YSLEER. This CDR3 contains 16 residues. V was pared by 4 bases and J by 5 bases, with 18 bases between. For this clone: As yet, its antigen is unknown.

V usage is TRBV4-3 and J usage is TRBJ2-1, with D possibly being TRBD2 (6 bases). The sequence was obtained from a man aged 50-60 years with gastric cancer. Sequences were derived from peripheral blood, sampled from a patient treated with photon-based radiotherapy. CDR3 residues: CASSLTFGGANNEQFF. Here the CDR3 DNA reads TGCGCCAGCAGCCTTACCTTCGGAGGGGCTAACAATGAGCAGTTCTTC.